This T cell receptor beta chain was identified in a study of cytomegalovirus exposure and HLA in healthy donors. The junction had 5 bases not matched to a gene; V was cut back by 7 bases and J by 7 bases. Germline V gene lookup returns CDR1 SNHLY and CDR2 FYNNEI. The CDR3 runs to 13 residues. In the PCR, 60 Vbeta and 13 Jbeta primers were used. The protocol was immunoSEQ multiplex PCR, while the TCRdb copy is restricted to in-frame clones and leaves out a portion. The table lists 150,000 to 200,000 clones, 75% to 80% of them singletons. The origin of this receptor is a woman aged 45-65 years in good health and CMV-seropositive. The J gene is TRBJ2-2, the V gene TRBV2, with TRBD1 matching over 8 bases. Sequencing was carried out using PBMCs. CDR3 sequence reads: CASIQGAGGELFF. The DNA of the CDR3 is TGTGCCAGCATCCAGGGGGCCGGCGGGGAGCTGTTTTTT.